This is a list of T cell receptor beta chains from one sample in a study of CD8 T cells in Susac syndrome. From the immunoSEQ multiplex PCR reads, TCRdb called clonotypes with MiXCR, one entry per CDR3 protein. The repertoire has about 100,000 distinct CDR3 sequences, 95% of them found once; the top ten carry approximately 0.3%. Sequenced input: CD8+ T cells from PBMCs. Every receptor here comes from a human donor with Susac syndrome. Both conserved end residues are part of each CDR3. D genes are given only for firm matches. The size field is filled for only some rows; it gives once, few, many or a size class.

TRBJ1-4 | NA | NA | TRBV3-1 | TGTGCCAGCAGCGAACTACAGGGAGCTAATGAAAAACTGTTTTTT | CASSELQGANEKLFF
TRBJ2-2 | NA | NA | TRBV6-6 | TGTGCCAGCTTCCTGACCGGGGAGCTGTTTTTT | CASFLTGELFF
TRBJ1-4 | NA | NA | TRBV12-3/TRBV12-4 | TGTGCCAGTGGAGGGACTGGACTGTTTTTT | CASGGTGLFF
TRBJ2-1 | NA | once | TRBV6-4 | TGTGCCAGCAGCCAACTCAATGAGCAGTTCTTC | CASSQLNEQFF
TRBJ1-1 | TRBD1 | NA | TRBV7-2 | TGTGCCAGCAGCCCTCGGACAGGAGCCTCGGATAAAGCTTTCTTT | CASSPRTGASDKAFF
TRBJ1-2 | NA | NA | TRBV27 | TGTGCCAGCGGAACTTACAGGGCTGGCTACACCTTC | CASGTYRAGYTF
TRBJ2-5 | TRBD2 | NA | TRBV19 | TGTGCCAGTAGTATCCGTGAGACTAGCGGGACCGAAGAGACCCAGTACTTC | CASSIRETSGTEETQYF
TRBJ2-1 | TRBD1 | NA | TRBV28 | TGTGCCAGCAGAACGACAGGGGGGGTTTACGGTTCCTTCGGGCAGTTCTTC | CASRTTGGVYGSFGQFF
TRBJ2-7 | NA | NA | TRBV7-9 | TGTGCCAGCAGCTTACTCCAGGGTCCTATCTACGAGCAGTACTTC | CASSLLQGPIYEQYF
TRBJ2-5 | TRBD1 | NA | TRBV3-1 | TGTGCCAGCAGCCGGATCCGGGACAGCCGACGGGAGACCCAGTACTTC | CASSRIRDSRRETQYF
TRBJ2-1 | NA | NA | TRBV4-1 | TGCGCCAGCAGCCAAGGCCATAGTAAGTTCTTC | CASSQGHSKFF